This T cell receptor beta chain was observed in a study of OX40 agonist ivuxolimab in advanced cancers. The protocol was immunoSEQ multiplex PCR, while the TCRdb copy is restricted to in-frame clones and leaves out a portion. The table includes roughly 110,000 clones, 85% to 95% detected once. The CDR3 loop spans 14 amino acids. With 4 bases removed from V and 3 bases from J, the gap between germline ends came to 11 bases. Germline CDR1 is SGHTS and CDR2 is YDEGEE. The TCR was taken from an adult with an advanced solid tumor such as melanoma, head and neck, liver or kidney cancer. The J gene is TRBJ1-5, the V gene TRBV5-8, with D possibly being TRBD1 (6 bases). Sequenced here: CD4+ or CD8+ T cells sorted from blood, sampled in a trial of the OX40 agonist ivuxolimab. DNA of the CDR3: TGTGCCAGCAGCGCCGGACAGCCCAATCAGCCCCAGCATTTT. Encoded protein: CASSAGQPNQPQHF.